This T cell receptor beta chain was recovered during a study of blood T cell repertoires in COVID-19. Background on the study: Nucleic acid was either cDNA or gDNA, and it came from T cells, B-cell-depleted T cells, or PBMCs.

The germline V gene has CDR1 MDHEN and CDR2 SYDVKM. After removal of 8 bases from V and 2 bases from J, the junction contained 4 bases not matched to a gene. CDR3 length: 13 residues. Under the authors' procedure: Using reference gene primer amplification, nucleated cell counts were estimated. Profiled with immunoSEQ multiplex PCR; TCRdb holds only in-frame clones, not every one. Clone size and the V and J calls come from that table; the DNA yielded D and trimming. The sample has roughly 97,000 clones; approximately 87% are singletons. The source is a man aged 45-65 years with acute or convalescent COVID-19. The J gene is TRBJ1-2, the V gene TRBV28; 8 positions match TRBD1. Sequencing was done on a sample of peripheral blood. CDR3 protein: CASQDRDNYGYTF. CDR3 DNA: TGTGCCAGCCAGGACAGGGACAACTATGGCTACACCTTC.